The 15 T cell receptor beta chains in this list originate from one sample, sequenced in a study of shared clonotypes between healthy human individuals. This table comes from immunoSEQ multiplex PCR, and its TCRdb copy is limited to in-frame clones, with some not included. This sample carries some 1.4 million clones, about 96% of them seen once, and the ten largest clones take roughly 1.2%. The sample consisted of naive CD4+ T cells sorted from blood. Subset: CD45RA+ positively selected. Receptors were obtained from a man aged 30 to 39 in good health.

The chain combines TRBV18 with TRBJ2-2; no firm D call. The CDR3 is 13 amino acids. V was cut by 1 base and J by 9 bases, with 9 bases left in between. The germline V gene has CDR1 KGHSH and CDR2 LQKENI. The DNA of the CDR3 is TGTGCCAGCTCACCACTGGTGGCCCGGGAGCTGTTTTTT. Protein sequence: CASSPLVARELFF. Full variable domain (outside the CDR3, taken from reference TRBV18 and TRBJ2-2): NAGVMQNPRHLVRRRGQEARLRCSPMKGHSHVYWYRQLPEEGLKFMVYLQKENIIDESGMPKERFSAEFPKEGPSILRIQQVVRGDSAAYFCASSPLVARELFFGEGSRLTVL.

V is TRBV5-1 and J is TRBJ2-7, with 7 bases that match TRBD1. V shed 0 bases, J shed 2 bases, and the junction held 14 bases outside the gene matches. The CDR3 has 18 residues. Looked up from germline, CDR1 is SGHRS and CDR2 is YFSETQ. The CDR3 DNA is TGCGCCAGCAGCTTGGGGCTTACGACAGGGAGCTATACCTACGAGCAGTACTTC. It specifies CASSLGLTTGSYTYEQYF.

This clone was seen just once. The chain is built from TRBV28 and TRBJ1-1; D unclear. The CDR3 length is 13 residues. Germline assignment: CDR1 MDHEN and CDR2 SYDVKM. V was clipped by 3 bases and J by 4 bases, with 9 bases between them. The chain's CDR3 is CASSFYDRTEAFF. DNA of the CDR3: TGTGCCAGCAGTTTTTACGACCGCACTGAAGCTTTCTTT.

Points on this clone: The sample contains more than one DNA sequence encoding this CDR3. The chain couples TRBV20-1 to TRBJ2-1; D remains ambiguous. The germline CDR1 and CDR2 sequences are DFQATT and SNEGSKA (reference sequence). Between the trimmed V and J ends, which lost 3 bases and 5 bases, there was a span of 2 bases. The CDR3 has 10 residues. CDR3 in DNA: TGCAGTGCTAGGAACAATGAGCAGTTCTTC. Translated: CSARNNEQFF.

The chain recombines TRBV7-6 with TRBJ1-3; no clear D gene. The V and J ends lost 2 bases and 4 bases respectively, with 21 bases between them. The CDR3 runs 18 residues. Germline V lookup: CDR1 SGHVS, CDR2 FNYEAQ. CDR3 in DNA: TGTGCCAGCAGCTTATTCAGTGGGGTCGCGATCCAAGGAAACACCATATATTTT. Encoded protein: CASSLFSGVAIQGNTIYF.

The rearrangement links TRBV28 to TRBJ2-3; 11 bases map to TRBD2. Germline CDR1 is MDHEN and CDR2 is SYDVKM. V was clipped by 10 bases and J by 9 bases; unmatched bases: 18. The CDR3 has 16 amino acids. CDR3 residues: CATKRGTSGIKFTQYF. As DNA, the CDR3 is TGTGCCACCAAGAGGGGGACTAGCGGAATAAAGTTCACGCAGTATTTT.

The genes are TRBV6-1 and TRBJ2-7, with 10 positions matching TRBD2. In germline, CDR1 is MNHNS, CDR2 SASEGT. The CDR3 has 15 amino acids. Trimming took 6 bases from V and 6 from J; bases not matched to a gene: 11. In DNA form, the CDR3 reads TGTGCCAGCAGCGGGATGGGAGCGGGAGGGACCGAGCAGTACTTC. Amino acid sequence: CASSGMGAGGTEQYF.

The genes are TRBV7-9 and TRBJ2-1, with no clear D. Germline CDR1 and CDR2: SEHNR and FQNEAQ (reference sequence). This CDR3 contains 13 residues. The V end lost 5 bases, the J end lost 5 bases, and 10 bases lay between the germline ends. The CDR3 sequence is CASSRTVDNEQFF. The CDR3 bases are TGTGCCAGCAGCCGGACCGTCGACAATGAGCAGTTCTTC.

The chain has TRBV18 and TRBJ2-1; TRBD2 matches at 14 bases. Germline CDR1 is KGHSH and CDR2 is LQKENI. This CDR3 is built from 19 residues. Losses at the gene ends were 2 bases for V and 4 bases for J; bases not matched to a gene: 10. CDR3 sequence reads: CASSPLGTSGSPHYNEQFF. CDR3 sequence (DNA): TGTGCCAGCTCACCATTAGGGACTAGCGGGAGTCCTCATTACAATGAGCAGTTCTTC.

This chain joins TRBV5-1 and TRBJ2-1; 10 bases match TRBD1. CDR1 and CDR2 from the germline V gene are SGHRS and YFSETQ. The CDR3 runs 15 residues. Germline trimming cut 6 bases from V and 5 bases from J; bases unmatched to any gene: 8. CDR3 protein: CASTRDRGSHNEQFF. The DNA for the CDR3 is TGCGCCAGCACCCGGGACAGGGGTTCCCACAATGAGCAGTTCTTC.

The gene calls are TRBV4-3 and TRBJ2-7, with 10 bases lining up with TRBD2. The V and J ends lost 3 bases and 2 bases, in that order; junction bases with no gene match: 1. There are 14 residues in the CDR3. Germline loops: CDR1 LGHNA, CDR2 YSLEER. Here the CDR3 reads CASSQGLAPYEQYF. DNA for the CDR3: TGCGCCAGCAGCCAGGGACTAGCGCCCTACGAGCAGTACTTC.

The rearrangement joins TRBV18 to TRBJ2-2, with D unclear. This CDR3 has 14 residues. The germline CDR1 and CDR2 sequences are KGHSH and LQKENI. V shed 3 bases and J shed 4 bases, with 9 bases lying between them. CDR3 residues: CASSPPWGTGELFF. CDR3 nucleotides: TGTGCCAGCTCACCGCCGTGGGGCACCGGGGAGCTGTTTTTT.

V is TRBV6-4 and J is TRBJ1-5; the match to TRBD1 covers 7 bases. V lost 6 bases and J lost 4; bases outside the gene matches: 6. This CDR3 has 14 amino acids. Germline V lookup: CDR1 MRHNA, CDR2 SNTAGT. The chain's CDR3 is CASSAGTANQPQHF. CDR3 nucleotide sequence: TGTGCCAGCAGCGCCGGGACAGCAAATCAGCCCCAGCATTTT.

This chain joins TRBV19 and TRBJ1-3; the D is unclear. Trimming left V 7 bases short and J 0 bases short, with 4 bases between. Germline V gene sequence: CDR1 LNHDA, CDR2 SQIVND (reference sequence). The CDR3 extends over 12 amino acids. CDR3 nucleotides: TGTGCCAGTAAAAGCTCTGGAAACACCATATATTTT. Encoded protein: CASKSSGNTIYF. The full variable domain, rest sourced from reference TRBV19 and TRBJ1-3, is DGGITQSPKYLFRKEGQNVTLSCEQNLNHDAMYWYRQDPGQGLRLIYYSQIVNDFQKGDIAEGYSVSREKKESFPLTVTSAQKNPTAFYLCASKSSGNTIYFGEGSWLTVV.

With regard to this clone: The sample contains more than one DNA sequence encoding this CDR3. The chain is built from TRBV28 and TRBJ1-1; D gene ambiguous. Germline assignment: CDR1 MDHEN and CDR2 SYDVKM. Trimming stripped 5 bases from V and 4 bases from J, with 5 bases between. The CDR3 length is 11 residues. CDR3 loop: CASSLPTEAFF. CDR3 nucleotide sequence: TGTGCCAGCAGTCTCCCCACTGAAGCTTTCTTT.